Following are 20 T cell receptor beta chains from one sample sequenced in a study of shared clonotypes between healthy human individuals. Positive CCR7 selection of CD45RO-negative cells yielded the naive CD8 cells, and terminally differentiated effector memory CD45RA+ cells were excluded. Generated by immunoSEQ multiplex PCR, the TCRdb table keeps only in-frame clones and is missing some. The sample lists fewer than 1 million clones; 90% to 97% were seen once. Sequencing was performed on naive CD8+ T cells sorted from blood. The origin of the receptors is a young man in good health.

V is TRBV29-1 and J is TRBJ2-2; tentative D call: TRBD2 (5 bases). The germline CDR1 and CDR2 sequences are SQVTM and ANQGSEA. This CDR3 comprises 13 residues. The CDR3 DNA reads TGCCCCCCCCTGGGAGAGAACACCGGGGAGCTGTTTTTT. Its translation is CPPLGENTGELFF.

V and J are TRBV6-5 and TRBJ1-2; D unclear. V was clipped by 6 bases and J by 8 bases, with 13 bases between them. Germline V gives CDR1 MNHEY, CDR2 SVGAGI. The length of the CDR3 is 12 residues. As DNA, the CDR3 is TGTGCCAGCAGCCCCGGGGTTCACGGCTACACCTTC. This translates into CASSPGVHGYTF.

The chain employs TRBV9 and TRBJ2-2, with D tentatively TRBD1 (5 bases). With 4 bases removed from V and 5 bases from J, the gap between germline ends came to 15 bases. Germline V gene lookup returns CDR1 SGDLS and CDR2 YYNGEE. The CDR3 length is 15 residues. The CDR3 loop reads CASSPLGHPTGELFF. CDR3 DNA sequence: TGTGCCAGCAGCCCCCTCGGACATCCGACCGGGGAGCTGTTTTTT.

The rearrangement uses TRBV10-2 and TRBJ1-2; no clear D. The CDR3 runs to 14 residues. Trimming pared 0 bases from V and 4 bases from J, leaving 9 bases between. Looked up from germline, CDR1 is WSHSY and CDR2 is SAAADI. The CDR3 DNA reads TGCGCCAGCAGTGAGTCTGTATTAGGCTATGGCTACACCTTC. Translating it yields CASSESVLGYGYTF.

The chain links TRBV27 to TRBJ2-1, with D tentatively TRBD1 or TRBD2 (6 bases each). V lost 4 bases to trimming and J lost 9 bases, with 10 bases between them. CDR3 length: 12 amino acids. Germline values: CDR1 MNHEY, CDR2 SMNVEV (reference sequence). The CDR3 DNA sequence: TGTGCCAGCAGTTCTGGGGGGCCTGAGCAGTTCTTC. Encoded protein: CASSSGGPEQFF.

On this clone itself: This sample also contains other DNA sequences that code for the same CDR3. This chain connects TRBV5-1 to TRBJ2-7; 10 nucleotides align to TRBD1. The CDR3 contains 14 residues. The V segment lost 0 bases and the J segment 6 bases; nucleotides outside the gene matches: 3. The germline CDR1 and CDR2 sequences are SGHRS and YFSETQ. CDR3 DNA sequence: TGCGCCAGCAGCTTGGGACAGGGGGCTAGCGAGCAGTACTTC. This sequence encodes CASSLGQGASEQYF.

The chain has TRBV9 and TRBJ2-3; 7 bases agree with TRBD2. Trimming at V came to 5 bases and at J to 4 bases, leaving 13 bases not matched to a gene. The CDR3 is 16 amino acids. The V gene's germline CDR1 is SGDLS and CDR2 YYNGEE. The CDR3 bases are TGTGCCAGCAGTGCCTTTCAGGGAGGGCCTTCAGATACGCAGTATTTT. This gives the protein CASSAFQGGPSDTQYF.

The chain combines TRBV27 with TRBJ1-2; TRBD1 matches at 7 bases. Germline V gene sequence: CDR1 MNHEY, CDR2 SMNVEV (reference sequence). V dropped 6 bases and J dropped 6; count of bases not matched to a gene: 10. The CDR3 contains 14 residues. CDR3 DNA: TGTGCCAGCAGCCTTTTTGGTACAGGGGATGGCTACACCTTC. Its translation is CASSLFGTGDGYTF.

V usage is TRBV29-1 and J usage is TRBJ2-7; TRBD2 matches at 10 bases. This CDR3 region has 13 residues. The ends lost 3 bases at V and 2 bases at J; junction bases unmatched: 1. The germline V gene has CDR1 SQVTM and CDR2 ANQGSEA. The CDR3 nucleotides are TGCAGCGTTGAGGGGACTAGCGCCTACGAGCAGTACTTC. Amino acids: CSVEGTSAYEQYF.

The V and J genes are TRBV5-8 and TRBJ2-7, with D possibly matching TRBD2 (6 bases). The germline V gene has CDR1 SGHTS and CDR2 YDEGEE. The CDR3 runs 13 residues. V was cut by 4 bases and J by 4 bases, with 12 bases left in between. CDR3 bases: TGTGCCAGCAGCAACCTAGCGAAATACGAGCAGTACTTC. It yields the protein CASSNLAKYEQYF.

The chain carries TRBV7-9 and TRBJ2-7, with 9 nucleotides matching TRBD1. The V gene's germline CDR1 is SEHNR and CDR2 FQNEAQ (reference sequence). This CDR3 region has 15 residues. V trimming: 3 bases; J trimming: 6 bases; junction bases outside the gene matches: 9. Here the CDR3 reads CASSLLPGQGGEQYF. The DNA for the CDR3 is TGTGCCAGCAGCTTGCTACCGGGACAGGGTGGCGAGCAGTACTTC.

V gene TRBV4-1 combines with J gene TRBJ2-5; 7 bases fit TRBD2. CDR1 MGHRA and CDR2 YSYEKL come from the germline V gene. J was trimmed by 3 bases and V by 1 base; bases with no gene match: 26. The CDR3 runs 22 residues. CDR3 amino acids: CASSQAPGSGALGGIPKETQYF. The CDR3 DNA reads as TGCGCCAGCAGCCAAGCCCCGGGGAGCGGGGCCCTCGGGGGAATACCTAAAGAGACCCAGTACTTC.

This chain joins TRBV19 and TRBJ2-3; 9 bases map to TRBD2. The CDR3 runs to 15 residues. CDR1 LNHDA and CDR2 SQIVND come from the germline V gene (reference sequence). J gave up 2 bases and V 5 bases, and 5 bases lay outside the gene matches. This CDR3 is CASSSIAGVTDTQYF. The CDR3 DNA sequence: TGTGCCAGTAGTTCCATAGCGGGAGTCACAGATACGCAGTATTTT.

This chain joins TRBV5-1 and TRBJ2-5; D possibly uses TRBD1 or TRBD2 (5 bases each). CDR1 and CDR2 from the germline V gene are SGHRS and YFSETQ. This CDR3 has 19 residues. V was cut by 4 bases and J by 5 bases, with 30 bases left in between. CDR3: CASSLTGKRLGAVEETQYF. As DNA, the CDR3 is TGCGCCAGCAGCCTGACCGGGAAACGACTTGGGGCAGTGGAGGAGACCCAGTACTTC. The entire variable domain, with the rest obtained from reference TRBV5-1 and TRBJ2-5, is as follows: KAGVTQTPRYLIKTRGQQVTLSCSPISGHRSVSWYQQTPGQGLQFLFEYFSETQRNKGNFPGRFSGRQFSNSRSEMNVSTLELGDSALYLCASSLTGKRLGAVEETQYFGPGTRLLVL.

V is TRBV7-9 and J is TRBJ2-7; 7 bases map to TRBD1. V was pared by 5 bases and J by 1 base, with 11 bases of the junction left unmatched. The CDR3 runs 16 residues. Germline CDR1 is SEHNR and CDR2 is FQNEAQ (reference sequence). The CDR3 loop reads CASSINRDSPSYEQYF. The CDR3 nucleotides read TGTGCCAGCAGCATTAACCGGGACAGTCCTTCCTACGAGCAGTACTTC. Full variable domain (missing parts from reference TRBV7-9 and TRBJ2-7): DTGVSQNPRHKITKRGQNVTFRCDPISEHNRLYWYRQTLGQGPEFLTYFQNEAQLEKSRLLSDRFSAERPKGSFSTLEIQRTEQGDSAMYLCASSINRDSPSYEQYFGPGTRLTVT.

This clone has just one count. V and J are TRBV10-3 and TRBJ2-3, with D possibly being TRBD2 (5 bases). Trimming stripped 4 bases from V and 4 bases from J, with 9 bases between. Germline V gene sequence: CDR1 ENHRY, CDR2 SYGVKD. The CDR3 totals 13 residues. CDR3 in amino acids: CAISGGFSDTQYF. As DNA, the CDR3 is TGTGCCATCAGTGGAGGGTTTTCAGATACGCAGTATTTT.

J is TRBJ2-1 and V is TRBV5-5; D is undetermined. V gave up 2 bases and J gave up 1 base, with 1 base separating them. CDR3 length: 12 amino acids. CDR1 is SGHKS and CDR2 is YYEKEE in the germline V gene (reference sequence). The CDR3, as DNA: TGTGCCAGCAGCTTTTCCTACAATGAGCAGTTCTTC. It codes for CASSFSYNEQFF.

In its sample, this clone was seen once. The V call is TRBV2, the J call TRBJ1-2; unclear D gene. Trimming removed 7 bases at V and 1 base at J, with 7 bases between. The CDR3 is 12 residues long. CDR1 and CDR2 from the germline V gene are SNHLY and FYNNEI. CDR3 nucleotide sequence: TGTGCCAGCATCCGGGGTAACTATGGCTACACCTTC. Protein: CASIRGNYGYTF.

The chain couples TRBV27 to TRBJ2-5; TRBD1 agrees at 9 bases. With 6 bases clipped from V and 2 bases from J, the junction kept 7 bases outside the gene matches. The CDR3 is 15 amino acids. From germline, CDR1 is MNHEY and CDR2 SMNVEV (reference sequence). Here the CDR3 reads CASRLRGTGQETQYF. The CDR3 coding sequence is TGTGCCAGCAGGCTGCGGGGGACAGGGCAAGAGACCCAGTACTTC.

In regard to this clone: Other DNA sequences in this sample translate to the same CDR3. The chain joins TRBV4-1 to TRBJ2-7; 7 bases are shared with TRBD1. Per germline, CDR1 MGHRA and CDR2 YSYEKL. This CDR3 spans 14 amino acids. V gave up 0 bases and J gave up 3 bases; unmatched junction bases: 2. CDR3 protein: CASSQDRGSYEQYF. Written as DNA, the CDR3 is TGCGCCAGCAGCCAAGACAGGGGGAGCTACGAGCAGTACTTC.